This TCR beta chain came from a study of T cells in Graves' hyperthyroidism and ophthalmopathy. Study-wide results and limits: Blood samples included most of the expanded thyroid clonotypes exceeding 0.001.

Template material for amplifying TCR beta CDR3 regions consisted of RNA transcripts. First-round RT-PCR targeting the TCR CDR3 was performed with the HTBI primer set. TCRdb used MiXCR to reprocess the multiplex PCR reads, holding one entry per CDR3 protein. The table lists around 660,000 distinct CDR3 sequences, approximately 42% of them singletons. Germline-derived CDR1 and CDR2 are SNHLY and FYNNEI. This CDR3 region has 16 residues. V lost 5 bases, J lost 4 bases, and 8 bases stayed unmatched. As regards this clonotype: Antigen: not known.

The receptor's source is an adult man with Graves' disease, either hyperthyroidism or ophthalmopathy (not recorded which). Sequenced sample: peripheral blood or thyroid tissue (not recorded which). The rearrangement links TRBV2 to TRBJ1-5, with TRBD1 matching 10 bases. In DNA form, the CDR3 reads TGTGCCAGCAGTTTGCGGACAGGGGGTAGTAATCAGCCCCAGCATTTT. This translates into CASSLRTGGSNQPQHF.